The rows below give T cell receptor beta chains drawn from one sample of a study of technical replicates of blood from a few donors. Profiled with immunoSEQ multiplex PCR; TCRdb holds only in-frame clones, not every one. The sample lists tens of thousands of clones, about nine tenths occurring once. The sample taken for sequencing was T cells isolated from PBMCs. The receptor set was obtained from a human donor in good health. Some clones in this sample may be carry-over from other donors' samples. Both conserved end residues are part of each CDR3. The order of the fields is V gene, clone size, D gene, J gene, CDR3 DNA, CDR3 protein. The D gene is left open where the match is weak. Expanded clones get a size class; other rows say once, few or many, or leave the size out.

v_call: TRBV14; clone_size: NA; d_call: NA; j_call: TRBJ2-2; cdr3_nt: TGTGCCAGCAGCCAAGAATCCGCCGGGGAGCTGTTTTTT; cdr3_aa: CASSQESAGELFF
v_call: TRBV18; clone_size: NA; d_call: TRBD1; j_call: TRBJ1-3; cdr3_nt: TGTGCCAGCTCACCTTACCAGGGGGATACGTTCCTTTTCTCTGGAAACACCATATATTTT; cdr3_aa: CASSPYQGDTFLFSGNTIYF
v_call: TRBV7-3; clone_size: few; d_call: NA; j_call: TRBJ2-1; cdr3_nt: TGTGCCAGCAGCTACACTCAAAGCGACAATGAGCAGTTCTTC; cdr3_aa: CASSYTQSDNEQFF
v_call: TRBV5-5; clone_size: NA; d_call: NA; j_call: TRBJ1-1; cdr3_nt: TGTGCCAGCAGTCCGGGAAGTAAAACTGAAGCTTTCTTT; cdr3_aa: CASSPGSKTEAFF
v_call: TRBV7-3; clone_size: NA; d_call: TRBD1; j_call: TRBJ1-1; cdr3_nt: TGTGCCAGCAGCTTGACAGGGGACACTGAAGCTTTCTTT; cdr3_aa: CASSLTGDTEAFF
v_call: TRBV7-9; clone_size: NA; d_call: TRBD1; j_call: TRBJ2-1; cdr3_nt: TGTGCCAGCAGGACCGGACAGGACGATGAGCAGTTCTTC; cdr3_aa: CASRTGQDDEQFF
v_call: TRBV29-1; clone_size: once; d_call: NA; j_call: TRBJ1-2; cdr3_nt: TGCAGCGGAGATCTTAACTATGGCTACACCTTC; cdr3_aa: CSGDLNYGYTF
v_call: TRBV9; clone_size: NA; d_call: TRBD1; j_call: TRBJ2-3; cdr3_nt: TGTGCCAGCCCCCCGGGACAGGGGACCGCGGATACGCAGTATTTT; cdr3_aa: CASPPGQGTADTQYF
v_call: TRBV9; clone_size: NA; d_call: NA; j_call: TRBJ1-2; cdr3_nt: TGTGCCAGCAGCGCCAGGGGCGTGAATTACTATGGCTACACCTTC; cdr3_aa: CASSARGVNYYGYTF
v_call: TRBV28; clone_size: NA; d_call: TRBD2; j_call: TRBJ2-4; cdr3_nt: TGTGCCAGCAGTCTAGCGGGTAGGGGAAACATTCAGTACTTC; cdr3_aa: CASSLAGRGNIQYF
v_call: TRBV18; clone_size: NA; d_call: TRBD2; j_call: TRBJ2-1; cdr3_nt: TGTGCCAGCTCACCCGTAGCGGGAGTGAGAAGGAATGAGCAGTTCTTC; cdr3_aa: CASSPVAGVRRNEQFF
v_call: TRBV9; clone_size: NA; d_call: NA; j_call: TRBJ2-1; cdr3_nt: TGTGCCAGCAGCGTAGGACCCCCGGGGTACAATGAGCAGTTCTTC; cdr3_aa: CASSVGPPGYNEQFF
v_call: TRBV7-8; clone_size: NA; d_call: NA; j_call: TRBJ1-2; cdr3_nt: TGTGCCAGCAGCAGTCTCAGGGTCACAATAAACTATGGCTACACCTTC; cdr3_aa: CASSSLRVTINYGYTF
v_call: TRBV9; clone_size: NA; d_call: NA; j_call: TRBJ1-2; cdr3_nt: TGTGCCAGCCAGAAGGGGGTGAATGGCTACACCTTC; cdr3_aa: CASQKGVNGYTF